This passage covers 3 T cell receptor beta chains from one sample sequenced in a study of blood T cell repertoires in COVID-19 (dated by TCRdb to the early 2020s). The library came from the immunoSEQ multiplex PCR assay. Imported from immuneACCESS, the table was reduced by TCRdb to in-frame sequences with V and J called. These copies leave out some clones; in studies compared against another copy, an unresolved V gene accounts for under half, and the cause of the remainder is not known. The sample table contains some 250,000 clones; only one count was recorded for 75% to 90% of them. In total, the top ten clones hold just over 3% of the sample. Sequenced input: peripheral blood. The receptor set was obtained from a woman younger than 45 who had recovered from COVID-19.

The chain carries TRBV5-1 and TRBJ1-1, with TRBD1 matching over 11 bases. V lost 2 bases to trimming and J lost 0 bases; unmatched junction nucleotides: 6. Germline V CDR1 and CDR2: SGHRS, YFSETQ. This CDR3 contains 17 residues. The CDR3 is CASSFGTGGILNTEAFF. The CDR3 DNA reads as TGCGCCAGCAGCTTCGGGACAGGGGGAATCCTGAACACTGAAGCTTTCTTT.

This clone showed up just once. V usage is TRBV6-5 and J usage is TRBJ1-5; 11 positions agree with TRBD1. The J segment lost 3 bases and the V segment lost 6 bases, leaving 4 bases of the junction unmatched. This CDR3 has 15 amino acids. Germline CDR1 reads MNHEY; CDR2 reads SVGAGI. The CDR3: CASSGQGADNQPQHF. DNA for the CDR3: TGTGCCAGCAGCGGACAGGGGGCGGACAATCAGCCCCAGCATTTT.

V and J are TRBV27 and TRBJ2-7; 11 bases map to TRBD2. This CDR3 has 13 amino acids. V lost 6 bases and J lost 3; bases outside the gene matches: 1. Germline lookup yields CDR1 MNHEY and CDR2 SMNVEV (reference sequence). Written as DNA, the CDR3 is TGTGCCAGCAGGGGACTAGCGGTCTACGAGCAGTACTTC. It is translated as CASRGLAVYEQYF.